Ten or more counts support the clone carrying this T cell receptor beta chain. The data are from a study of control samples from healthy donors and cancer patients. TCRdb keeps only in-frame clones here, not all; method: immunoSEQ multiplex PCR. The repertoire includes 100,000 to 110,000 clones, about 88% of them detected once, and about a sixth sits in the top ten. The origin of this receptor is a woman between 50 and 59 years old in good health. The specimen sequenced was blood.

The CDR3 loop is CASSLESRWGSYNSPLHF. CDR3 coding DNA: TGCGCCAGCAGCTTGGAATCCCGATGGGGCTCCTATAATTCACCCCTCCACTTT. This rearrangement joins TRBV5-1 to TRBJ1-6; D is undetermined. This CDR3 spans 18 amino acids. The germline V and J ends were trimmed by 0 bases and 0 bases, with 13 bases remaining between them. CDR1 and CDR2 from the germline V gene are SGHRS and YFSETQ.